This T cell receptor beta chain was sequenced for a study of blood T cell repertoires in COVID-19. Overall study: T cells, B-cell-depleted T cells, or PBMCs provided the cDNA or gDNA that served as material.

The CDR3 has 16 residues. Germline-derived CDR1 and CDR2 are MDHEN and SYDVKM. V shed 3 bases, J shed 4 bases, and the junction held 8 bases outside the gene matches. Some clones are missing from TCRdb's copy, which holds only in-frame ones; the method was immunoSEQ multiplex PCR. The sample consists of approximately 67,000 clones, 85% to 90% of them appearing once. Material: peripheral blood. The chain uses TRBV28 and TRBJ2-7; 11 bases map to TRBD1. This sequence was found in a man aged 45 to 65 with active COVID-19. The CDR3 reads CASSFAPGQGVYEQYF. In DNA, the CDR3 is TGTGCCAGCAGTTTCGCACCGGGACAGGGGGTATACGAGCAGTACTTC.